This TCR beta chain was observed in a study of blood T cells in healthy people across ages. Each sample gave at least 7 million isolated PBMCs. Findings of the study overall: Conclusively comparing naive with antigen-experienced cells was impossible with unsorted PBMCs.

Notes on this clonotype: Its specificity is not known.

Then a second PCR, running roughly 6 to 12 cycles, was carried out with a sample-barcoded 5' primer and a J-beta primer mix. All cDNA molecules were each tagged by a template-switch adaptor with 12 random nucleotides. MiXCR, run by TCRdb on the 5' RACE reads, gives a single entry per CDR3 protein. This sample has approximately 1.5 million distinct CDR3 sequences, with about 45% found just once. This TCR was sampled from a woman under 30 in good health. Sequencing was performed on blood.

CDR3 DNA: TGTGCCAGCAGGAAGTTTGCGGCAGCTAACACCGGGGAGCTGTTTTTT. As protein: CASRKFAAANTGELFF. V is TRBV2 and J is TRBJ2-2; D gene uncertain. The V end lost 6 bases, the J end lost 2 bases, and 16 bases lay between the germline ends. The CDR3 loop spans 16 amino acids. Germline loops: CDR1 SNHLY, CDR2 FYNNEI.